A single sample is the source of the 24 T cell receptor beta chains below, sequenced in a study of human CD8 memory T cell subsets. TCR beta libraries were made by UMI-labeled 5' RACE. With the 5' RACE reads reprocessed, TCRdb shows one record per CDR3 protein and no DNA. The sample's table shows about 5,500 distinct CDR3 sequences. Source material: CD8+ T cells from PBMCs. The receptors originated from a human donor in good health.

The chain recombines TRBV29-1 with TRBJ1-1. Germline lookup yields CDR1 SQVTM and CDR2 ANQGSEA. This CDR3 has 12 residues. The CDR3 reads CSVEGLSAEAFF.

The V and J genes are TRBV6-5 and TRBJ2-5; the TCRdb call, TRBD1, lacks DNA for checking. Looked up from germline, CDR1 is MNHEY and CDR2 is SVGAGI. This CDR3 has 15 amino acids. The CDR3: CASSYQTGVSETQYF.

This chain joins TRBV3-1 and TRBJ2-5; as DNA is missing, the TRBD1 call by TCRdb cannot be tested. The germline CDR1 and CDR2 sequences are LGHDT and YNNKEL (reference sequence). There are 16 residues in the CDR3. Here the CDR3 reads CASRPASWGLQETQYF.

The chain has TRBV4-3 and TRBJ2-7; TCRdb gives TRBD2 as the D gene, but with no DNA this cannot be confirmed. The CDR3 length is 17 residues. CDR1 and CDR2 from the germline V gene are LGHNA and YSLEER. CDR3 amino acids: CASSPREGLAGTNEQYF.

This sequence joins TRBV13 and TRBJ1-2; the TRBD1 assignment by TCRdb is unverifiable without DNA. CDR3 length: 14 amino acids. Germline V CDR1 and CDR2: PRHDT, FYEKMQ (reference sequence). CDR3 sequence reads: CASSRRDRDLEYTF.

V and J are TRBV25-1 and TRBJ2-1; the TCRdb D gene call, TRBD2, has no DNA to confirm it. Germline V CDR1 and CDR2: MGHDK, SYGVNS. CDR3 length: 14 amino acids. This CDR3 reads CASSARGGYNEQFF. The variable domain in full, with the rest retrieved from reference TRBV25-1 and TRBJ2-1, is EADIYQTPRYLVIGTGKKITLECSQTMGHDKMYWYQQDPGMELHLIHYSYGVNSTEKGDLSSESTVSRIRTEHFPLTLESARPSHTSQYLCASSARGGYNEQFFGPGTRLTVL.

The rearrangement links TRBV5-1 to TRBJ2-1; TCRdb gives TRBD1 as the D gene, but with no DNA this cannot be confirmed. CDR1 and CDR2 from the germline V gene are SGHRS and YFSETQ. The CDR3 sequence is 13 residues long. The CDR3 region is CASSLAGGNEQFF.

V usage is TRBV23-1 and J usage is TRBJ2-7; TCRdb's assignment of TRBD1 cannot be checked, as there is no DNA. TRBV23-1 has ORF status, its function being uncertain. The CDR3 runs 15 residues. CDR3: CASSPGTGIYYEQYF.

The chain employs TRBV12-3 or TRBV12-4 and TRBJ2-7; TCRdb's D gene call, TRBD2, goes unchecked for lack of DNA. This CDR3 spans 16 amino acids. The CDR3 reads CASSYFAAGTSYEQYF.

This clonotype is classed as medium-sized by frequency. This chain connects TRBV4-1 to TRBJ1-2. In germline, CDR1 is MGHRA, CDR2 YSYEKL. The CDR3 consists of 14 residues. The CDR3 reads CASSQELGGYGYTF.

The chain recombines TRBV7-9 with TRBJ2-3; TCRdb's D call of TRBD2 is untestable without DNA. CDR1 and CDR2 from the germline V gene are SEHNR and FQNEAQ (reference sequence). This CDR3 comprises 15 residues. The CDR3 loop reads CASSGGTTSGDTQYF.

The V gene is TRBV7-2, the J gene TRBJ2-2; with no DNA, the TCRdb D assignment of TRBD1 cannot be verified. In germline, CDR1 is SGHTA, CDR2 FQGNSA. CDR3 length equals 15 residues. Here the CDR3 reads CASSPGGRATGELFF.

This chain links TRBV19 with TRBJ1-6. This CDR3 is 12 amino acids long. Per germline, CDR1 LNHDA and CDR2 SQIVND (reference sequence). The CDR3 spells CASKKANSPLHF.

The V call is TRBV7-8, the J call TRBJ1-3. From germline, CDR1 is SGHVS and CDR2 FQNEAQ. The CDR3 extends over 15 amino acids. CDR3 protein: CASSTRRSQGNTIYF.

The chain is built from TRBV3-1 and TRBJ2-7; TCRdb reports TRBD1, a call that lacks DNA to check it against. The CDR3 covers 17 residues. Germline assignment: CDR1 LGHDT and CDR2 YNNKEL (reference sequence). The CDR3 protein is CASSQSATNRGFGEQYF.

The rearrangement joins TRBV28 to TRBJ2-1; TCRdb's D call of TRBD2 is untestable without DNA. Germline lookup yields CDR1 MDHEN and CDR2 SYDVKM. The CDR3 extends over 15 amino acids. CDR3 in amino acids: CASSPTSGPENEQFF.

The V call is TRBV9, the J call TRBJ2-3; TCRdb's D call of TRBD2 is untestable without DNA. The CDR3 runs 15 residues. Germline CDR1 and CDR2: SGDLS and YYNGEE. This CDR3 is CASSGGLGGTDTQYF.

This chain uses TRBV3-1 with TRBJ2-1; TCRdb names TRBD2, which stays unverified in the absence of DNA. Germline-derived CDR1 and CDR2 are LGHDT and YNNKEL (reference sequence). The CDR3 contains 16 residues. CDR3 protein: CASRGRANERYYEQFF.

The chain has TRBV7-9 and TRBJ2-3. The CDR3 runs 14 residues. CDR1 SEHNR and CDR2 FQNEAQ come from the germline V gene (reference sequence). CDR3 loop: CATPGMAETDTQYF.

V gene TRBV9 combines with J gene TRBJ1-3; TCRdb's assignment of TRBD1 cannot be checked, as there is no DNA. This CDR3 has 15 amino acids. CDR1 is SGDLS and CDR2 is YYNGEE in the germline V gene. CDR3 in amino acids: CASSASDISGNTIYF. Looking up the rest from reference TRBV9 and TRBJ1-3 gives the full variable domain: DSGVTQTPKHLITATGQRVTLRCSPRSGDLSVYWYQQSLDQGLQFLIQYYNGEERAKGNILERFSAQQFPDLHSELNLSSLELGDSALYFCASSASDISGNTIYFGEGSWLTVV.

This clonotype is classed as medium-sized by frequency. The chain employs TRBV9 and TRBJ1-4; TCRdb returns TRBD1, unconfirmable since there is no DNA. CDR1 and CDR2 (germline): SGDLS, YYNGEE. The CDR3 has 14 residues. The CDR3 loop is CASSATGTNEKLFF.

V usage is TRBV28 and J usage is TRBJ2-1; absent DNA, TCRdb's TRBD2 call cannot be checked. CDR1 is MDHEN and CDR2 is SYDVKM in the germline V gene. This CDR3 is 16 amino acids long. CDR3 in amino acids: CASRRVLAGVNNEQFF. Together with reference TRBV28 and TRBJ2-1, the CDR3 gives the full variable domain: DVKVTQSSRYLVKRTGEKVFLECVQDMDHENMFWYRQDPGLGLRLIYFSYDVKMKEKGDIPEGYSVSREKKERFSLILESASTNQTSMYLCASRRVLAGVNNEQFFGPGTRLTVL.

This clonotype is classed as medium-sized by frequency. V usage is TRBV4-1 and J usage is TRBJ2-5. The CDR3 loop spans 15 amino acids. Germline V gene lookup returns CDR1 MGHRA and CDR2 YSYEKL. The CDR3 sequence is CASSQDPGYQETQYF.

V and J are TRBV20-1 and TRBJ2-7; absent DNA, TCRdb's TRBD2 call cannot be checked. Germline CDR1 is DFQATT and CDR2 is SNEGSKA (reference sequence). CDR3 length: 15 residues. The CDR3 loop is CSAIYGTSGSYEQYF.